Shown below are 18 T cell receptor beta chains from a single sample sequenced in a study of PD-1 blockade in classical Hodgkin lymphoma. Assay used: immunoSEQ multiplex PCR; TCRdb lists only in-frame clones, some missing. The sample has roughly 90,000 clones, 83% seen once. Noted time point: cycle 4 day 1 (C4D1), after five to seven weeks of nivolumab. Each of the patients experienced relapse following autologous stem cell transplantation, and their brentuximab vedotin exposure differed. Sequences were derived from peripheral blood mononuclear cells (PBMCs), sampled before the fourth cycle of nivolumab. These receptor sequences come from a human donor with classical Hodgkin lymphoma.

The chain joins TRBV7-2 to TRBJ2-4, with TRBD1 identical over 10 bases. The V gene end was trimmed by 5 bases and the J gene end by 9 bases; junction bases not matched to a gene: 13. In germline, CDR1 is SGHTA, CDR2 FQGNSA. The CDR3 contains 16 residues. The CDR3 coding sequence is TGTGCCAGCAGCCCCCGCCACTCCGGGACAGGGGCCATTCAGTACTTC. Translating gives CASSPRHSGTGAIQYF.

In DNA, the CDR3 is TGTGCCAGCAGCTTGGACAGTCTAGCGGGAGTAGGGGAGCTGTTTTTT. Protein sequence: CASSLDSLAGVGELFF. The V call is TRBV7-6, the J call TRBJ2-2; 10 bases line up with TRBD2. The germline CDR1 and CDR2 sequences are SGHVS and FNYEAQ. The V segment lost 3 bases and the J segment 8 bases; nucleotides outside the gene matches: 9. CDR3 length: 16 amino acids.

This clone appeared a few times. The rearrangement joins TRBV6-5 to TRBJ2-1; 11 nucleotides agree with TRBD2. V lost 2 bases, J lost 10 bases, and 7 bases stayed unmatched. Germline V lookup: CDR1 MNHEY, CDR2 SVGAGI. The CDR3 spans 15 residues. This CDR3 is CASSYGTSGRGEQFF. CDR3 nucleotides: TGTGCCAGCAGTTACGGCACTAGCGGGAGAGGAGAGCAGTTCTTC.

The genes are TRBV6-6 and TRBJ1-1; D call uncertain. The ends were cut back, 6 bases at V and 5 bases at J, with 13 bases in the middle. The V gene's germline CDR1 is MNHNY and CDR2 SVGAGI (reference sequence). There are 13 residues in the CDR3. In DNA, the CDR3 is TGTGCCAGCAGGTTTTCGGGAGGGACTGAAGCTTTCTTT. Translating it yields CASRFSGGTEAFF.

This clone was counted between two and nine times. This chain links TRBV29-1 with TRBJ1-1; TRBD1 is a possible D gene (5 bases). This CDR3 is 11 amino acids long. CDR1 and CDR2 from the germline V gene are SQVTM and ANQGSEA. V lost 4 bases, J lost 11 bases, and 14 bases lay in between. CDR3 protein: CSVGGLGRAFF. CDR3 in DNA: TGCAGCGTTGGGGGGTTGGGAAGGGCTTTCTTT.

The chain combines TRBV19 with TRBJ2-1, with D hard to call. Germline CDR1 LNHDA, CDR2 SQIVND (reference sequence). The CDR3 runs to 13 residues. Deletions cut 10 bases from V and 1 base from J, with 11 bases between. Here the CDR3 DNA reads TGTGCCACCTCGGTAAGTTCCTACAATGAGCAGTTCTTC. Amino acids: CATSVSSYNEQFF. Full variable domain (remainder filled in from reference TRBV19 and TRBJ2-1): DGGITQSPKYLFRKEGQNVTLSCEQNLNHDAMYWYRQDPGQGLRLIYYSQIVNDFQKGDIAEGYSVSREKKESFPLTVTSAQKNPTAFYLCATSVSSYNEQFFGPGTRLTVL.

The chain couples TRBV9 to TRBJ2-2, with D possibly matching TRBD2 (5 bases). Germline lookup yields CDR1 SGDLS and CDR2 YYNGEE. The CDR3 is 15 amino acids. V was shortened by 0 bases and J by 7 bases, with 13 bases between the two germline ends. For the CDR3, the DNA is TGTGCCAGCAGCGTAGCGGGGTCCCTTGGCGGGGAGCTGTTTTTT. Amino acid sequence: CASSVAGSLGGELFF.

The chain uses TRBV28 and TRBJ2-2, with D tentatively TRBD1 or TRBD2 (5 bases each). V was shortened by 1 base and J by 6 bases, with 15 bases between the two germline ends. CDR1 and CDR2 from the germline V gene are MDHEN and SYDVKM. The CDR3 length is 16 residues. CDR3 region: CASSLFGAVRAGELFF. The CDR3 region has the DNA TGTGCCAGCAGTTTATTCGGGGCAGTACGGGCCGGGGAGCTGTTTTTT.

This chain connects TRBV4-3 to TRBJ2-3; 8 bases are a match to TRBD2. This CDR3 contains 17 residues. Trimming at V came to 1 base and at J to 0 bases, leaving 6 bases not matched to a gene. Per germline, CDR1 LGHNA and CDR2 YSLEER. CDR3 coding DNA: TGCGCCAGCAGCCAAGGGGGATCTAGCGGGAGCACAGATACGCAGTATTTT. Protein sequence: CASSQGGSSGSTDTQYF.

The chain carries TRBV7-3 and TRBJ2-1; TRBD2 agrees at 13 bases. In germline, CDR1 is SGHTA, CDR2 FQGTGA. This CDR3 contains 17 residues. Losses at the gene ends were 0 bases for V and 10 bases for J; bases not matched to a gene: 9. The CDR3 coding sequence is TGTGCCAGCAGCTTAACTGGTGGACTAGCGGGAGTTCGAGAGCAGTTCTTC. It yields the protein CASSLTGGLAGVREQFF.

This chain links TRBV9 with TRBJ2-2, with unresolved D. Germline V gives CDR1 SGDLS, CDR2 YYNGEE. CDR3 size: 20 residues. V was pared by 0 bases and J by 4 bases, with 25 bases between. The DNA for the CDR3 is TGTGCCAGCAGCGTAGCCCCCCCAAAGAGTTGGGCCCCGAGCACCGGGGAGCTGTTTTTT. It is translated as CASSVAPPKSWAPSTGELFF.

The chain carries TRBV13 and TRBJ2-7; maybe TRBD1 (6 bases). Trimming removed 4 bases from V and 2 bases from J, with 15 bases in between. The CDR3 extends over 15 amino acids. Germline V gives CDR1 PRHDT, CDR2 FYEKMQ (reference sequence). CDR3 nucleotides: TGTGCCAGCAGCTCTAGCCCCACAGGGACCTACGAGCAGTACTTC. Translating it yields CASSSSPTGTYEQYF.

About this clone itself: This sample also contains other DNA sequences that code for the same CDR3. V is TRBV29-1 and J is TRBJ2-5; D is tentatively TRBD1 or TRBD2 (5 bases each). This CDR3 has 12 residues. The V and J ends lost 6 bases and 2 bases respectively, with 10 bases between them. Germline CDR1 and CDR2: SQVTM and ANQGSEA. CDR3 protein: CSVGDGQETQYF. The CDR3 DNA reads TGCAGCGTAGGGGACGGACAAGAGACCCAGTACTTC.

This clone was counted between two and nine times. The chain employs TRBV18 and TRBJ2-2; D gene ambiguous. This CDR3 is 14 amino acids long. V dropped 3 bases and J dropped 5 bases, with 10 bases sitting between them. Germline assignment: CDR1 KGHSH and CDR2 LQKENI. CDR3 in DNA: TGTGCCAGCTCACCCCGGACCGTTACCGGGGAGCTGTTTTTT. It encodes CASSPRTVTGELFF.

The V and J genes are TRBV28 and TRBJ1-5; the D gene is possibly TRBD1 (5 bases). From germline, CDR1 is MDHEN and CDR2 SYDVKM. The CDR3 has 16 residues. Trimming removed 8 bases at V and 9 bases at J, with 26 bases between. This CDR3 reads CASRQTERAPSRPQHF. DNA for the CDR3: TGTGCCAGCCGACAGACCGAGCGGGCCCCTTCACGGCCCCAGCATTTT.

The V call is TRBV7-3, the J call TRBJ2-5; the match to TRBD2 covers 7 bases. This CDR3 has 14 amino acids. The germline CDR1 and CDR2 sequences are SGHTA and FQGTGA. The junction had 4 bases not matched to a gene; V was cut back by 4 bases and J by 2 bases. For the CDR3, the DNA is TGTGCCAGCAGCTCGGGGGGAGCTCAAGAGACCCAGTACTTC. Translated, it gives CASSSGGAQETQYF. Full variable domain (missing parts from reference TRBV7-3 and TRBJ2-5): GAGVSQTPSNKVTEKGKYVELRCDPISGHTALYWYRQSLGQGPEFLIYFQGTGAADDSGLPNDRFFAVRPEGSVSTLKIQRTERGDSAVYLCASSSGGAQETQYFGPGTRLLVL.

The chain links TRBV28 to TRBJ1-1; D call uncertain. V lost 7 bases, J lost 7 bases, and 19 bases lay in between. The CDR3 contains 14 residues. Per germline, CDR1 MDHEN and CDR2 SYDVKM. CDR3 sequence: CASTSGGKEGEAFF. The CDR3 DNA is TGTGCCAGCACTTCGGGCGGGAAAGAGGGTGAAGCTTTCTTT.

This CDR3 is CASSIDGRELFF. The CDR3 nucleotides read TGTGCCAGCAGCATTGACGGGAGGGAGCTGTTTTTT. This rearrangement joins TRBV5-4 to TRBJ2-2; D perhaps matches TRBD2 (5 bases). The CDR3 loop spans 12 amino acids. Germline lookup yields CDR1 SGHNT and CDR2 YYREEE (reference sequence). V was cut by 4 bases and J by 9 bases, with 10 bases left in between.